This T cell receptor beta chain comes out of a study of blood T cell repertoires in COVID-19. The repertoire was sequenced with immunoSEQ multiplex PCR; TCRdb's copy has only in-frame clones and lacks some. The top ten hold less than 3% of the sample, which has about 270,000 clones, around 89% seen once. Sequencing input: PBMCs or T cells enriched from blood (not recorded which). This receptor was identified in a woman between 50 and 59 years old who had recovered from COVID-19.

The CDR3 bases are TGTGCCAGCAGCCCCCGAAGGGGGCCAGGTACTGAAGCTTTCTTT. Its protein is CASSPRRGPGTEAFF. The chain recombines TRBV9 with TRBJ1-1; 7 positions agree with TRBD1. The CDR3 runs to 15 residues. Trimming removed 4 bases from V and 5 bases from J; junction bases left unmatched: 11. Germline CDR1 SGDLS, CDR2 YYNGEE.